The source of this T cell receptor beta chain is a study of immune evolution from preneoplasia to lung adenocarcinoma. About this clone: Its antigen is not identified.

Data came from immunoSEQ multiplex PCR; TCRdb stores just in-frame clones and leaves some out. The data show around 7,000 clones, around 82% seen once. CDR3 size: 15 residues. V shed 1 base and J shed 2 bases, with 10 bases lying between them. CDR1 SGHVS and CDR2 FQNEAQ come from the germline V gene. Findings and limits, study-wide: Normal lung had the highest top T cell clone frequencies.

This chain links TRBV7-8 with TRBJ2-3; possible D gene TRBD2, 5 bases. The source is a person aged 60 to 85 with lung adenocarcinoma. The sample comprised FFPE adjacent normal lung tissue. The CDR3 coding sequence is TGTGCCAGCAGCTTAGATCCGGGAATCACAGATACGCAGTATTTT. It translates to CASSLDPGITDTQYF.